These T cell receptor beta chains were read from a single sample in a study of identical twins. TCRdb reprocessed the 5' RACE reads via MiXCR and lists one record per CDR3 protein. The data contain about 890,000 distinct CDR3 sequences, 9% to 15% of them singletons. In addition, the sample was reused for a study of yellow fever vaccine responses in identical twins.

The sequenced sample was PBMCs. The receptors here all came from a woman between 18 and 29 years old in good health. Both conserved end residues are trimmed from each CDR3.

J gene	CDR3 length	V gene	CDR3 protein
TRBJ2-1	13	TRBV18	ASSPGAVSLNEQF
TRBJ2-5	12	TRBV12-3/TRBV12-4	ASSWTGGQETQY
TRBJ2-2	14	TRBV12-3/TRBV12-4	ASSSGAGVYTGELF
TRBJ2-5	11	TRBV6-1	ASSAGVRETQY
TRBJ2-2	15	TRBV27	ASSPLQSWGHTGELF
TRBJ1-6	11	TRBV19	ASSPPNNSPLH
TRBJ1-2	12	TRBV5-5	ASSSRQRLGGYT
TRBJ2-1	11	TRBV5-1	ASSLESSGTLV
TRBJ2-1	13	TRBV27	ASSWYAYESHEQF
TRBJ1-5	13	TRBV9	ASSAGQRSNQPQH
TRBJ1-6	14	TRBV6-1	ASSEAVTGGYSPLH
TRBJ1-6	14	TRBV6-2/TRBV6-3	ASSPRQGGHNSPLH
TRBJ2-1	14	TRBV13	ASSLAGSLSYNEQF
TRBJ2-1	10	TRBV28	ASSFSGDEQF
TRBJ2-1	11	TRBV6-4	ASSATLYNEQF
TRBJ2-1	14	TRBV20-1	SARAKGPFPHNEQF
TRBJ2-1	12	TRBV12-3/TRBV12-4	ASKEREFYNEQF
TRBJ2-3	16	TRBV5-1	ASSRRISGSGFTDTQY
TRBJ1-2	11	TRBV3-1	ASSQFQNYGYT
TRBJ2-1	13	TRBV5-1	ASSSRLAGTNEQF
TRBJ2-4	13	TRBV5-1	ASSPDIRAKNIQY
TRBJ1-5	13	TRBV7-8	ASSTRGAGNQPQH
TRBJ1-1	12	TRBV4-1	ATKAGTANTEAF
TRBJ1-5	14	TRBV2	ASSEGRLFSNQPQH
TRBJ2-7	13	TRBV9	ASSGEAGAVYEQY
TRBJ2-3	15	TRBV28	ASSSQLAGSVTDTQY
TRBJ2-1	11	TRBV24-1	ATAELGRNEQF